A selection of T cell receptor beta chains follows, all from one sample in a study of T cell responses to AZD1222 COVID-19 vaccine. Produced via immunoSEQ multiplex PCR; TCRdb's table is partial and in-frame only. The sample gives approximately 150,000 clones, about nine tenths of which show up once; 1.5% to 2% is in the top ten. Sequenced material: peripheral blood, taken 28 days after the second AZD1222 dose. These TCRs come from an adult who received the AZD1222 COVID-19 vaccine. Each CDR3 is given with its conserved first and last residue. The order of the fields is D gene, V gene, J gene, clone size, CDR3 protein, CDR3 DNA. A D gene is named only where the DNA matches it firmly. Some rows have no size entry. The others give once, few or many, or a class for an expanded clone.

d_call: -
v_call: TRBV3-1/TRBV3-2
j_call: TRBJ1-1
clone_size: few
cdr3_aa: CASSSGYRTNTEAFF
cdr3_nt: TGTGCCAGCAGCTCAGGGTACAGAACGAACACTGAAGCTTTCTTT

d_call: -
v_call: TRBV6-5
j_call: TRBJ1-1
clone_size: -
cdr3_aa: CASTAVGTEAFF
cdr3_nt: TGTGCCAGCACTGCCGTAGGCACTGAAGCTTTCTTT

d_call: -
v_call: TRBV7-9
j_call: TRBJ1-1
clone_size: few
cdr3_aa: CASSLGPSGTEAFF
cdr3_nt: TGTGCCAGCAGCTTGGGTCCCAGCGGCACTGAAGCTTTCTTT

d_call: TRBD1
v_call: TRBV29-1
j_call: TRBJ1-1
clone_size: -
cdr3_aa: CSARTGGQYTEAFF
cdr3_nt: TGCAGCGCCCGGACAGGGGGGCAATACACTGAAGCTTTCTTT

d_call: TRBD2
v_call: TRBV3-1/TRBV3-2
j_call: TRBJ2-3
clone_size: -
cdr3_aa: CASSHGTRDTDTQYF
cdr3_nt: TGTGCCAGCAGCCACGGGACTAGAGACACAGATACGCAGTATTTT

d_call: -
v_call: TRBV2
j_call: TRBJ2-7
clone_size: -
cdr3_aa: CAVVFRDVSYEQYF
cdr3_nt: TGTGCCGTGGTATTCAGGGACGTATCCTACGAGCAGTACTTC

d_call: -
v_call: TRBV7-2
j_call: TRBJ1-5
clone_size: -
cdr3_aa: CASSSKSGANQPQHF
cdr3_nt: TGTGCCAGCAGCTCCAAGTCGGGGGCGAATCAGCCCCAGCATTTT

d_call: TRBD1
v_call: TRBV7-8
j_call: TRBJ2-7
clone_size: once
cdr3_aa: CASSPAGTAIYEQYF
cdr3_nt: TGTGCCAGCAGCCCAGCCGGGACAGCCATCTACGAGCAGTACTTC

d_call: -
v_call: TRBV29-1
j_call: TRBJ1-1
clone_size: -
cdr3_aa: CSVEDVTEAFF
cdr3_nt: TGCAGCGTTGAAGACGTTACTGAAGCTTTCTTT

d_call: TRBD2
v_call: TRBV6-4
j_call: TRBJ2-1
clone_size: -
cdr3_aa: CASSGLRGVSGRSYNEQFF
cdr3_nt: TGTGCCAGCAGTGGACTACGGGGAGTGAGCGGGAGGTCCTACAATGAGCAGTTCTTC

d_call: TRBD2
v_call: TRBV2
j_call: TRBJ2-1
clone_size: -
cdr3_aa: CATLAGYNEQFF
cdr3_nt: TGTGCCACCCTAGCGGGGTACAATGAGCAGTTCTTC

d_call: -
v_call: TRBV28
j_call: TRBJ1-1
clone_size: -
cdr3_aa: CASSLRFGVVGTEAFF
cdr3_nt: TGTGCCAGCAGTTTAAGATTCGGGGTAGTGGGGACTGAAGCTTTCTTT

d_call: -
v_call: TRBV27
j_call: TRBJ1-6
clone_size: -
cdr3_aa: CASSWVSSYNSPLHF
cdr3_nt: TGTGCCAGCAGTTGGGTGAGCTCCTATAATTCACCCCTCCACTTT

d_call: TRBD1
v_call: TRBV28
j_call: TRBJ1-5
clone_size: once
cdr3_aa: CASSLWGLSGGSNQPQHF
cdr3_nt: TGTGCCAGCAGTTTATGGGGGCTATCAGGGGGCAGCAATCAGCCCCAGCATTTT

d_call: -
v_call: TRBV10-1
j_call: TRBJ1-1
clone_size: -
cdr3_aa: CATRVGEGTEAFF
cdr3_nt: TGCGCCACCCGAGTGGGAGAGGGTACTGAAGCTTTCTTT

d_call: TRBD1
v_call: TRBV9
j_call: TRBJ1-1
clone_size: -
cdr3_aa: CASSVVQGADTEAFF
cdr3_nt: TGTGCCAGCAGCGTAGTGCAGGGGGCGGACACTGAAGCTTTCTTT

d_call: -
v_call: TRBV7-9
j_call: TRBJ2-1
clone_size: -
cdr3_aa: CASSPRGLAYNEQFF
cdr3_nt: TGTGCCAGCAGCCCCCGCGGGCTGGCCTACAATGAGCAGTTCTTC

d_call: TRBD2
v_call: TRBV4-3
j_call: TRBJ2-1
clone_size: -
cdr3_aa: CASSQWGGSISEQFF
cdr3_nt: TGCGCCAGCAGCCAATGGGGCGGGAGTATTAGTGAGCAGTTCTTC

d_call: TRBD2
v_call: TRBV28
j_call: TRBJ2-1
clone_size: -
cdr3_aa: CASSRGTSGINEQFF
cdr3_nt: TGTGCCAGCAGCCGCGGTACTAGCGGGATTAATGAGCAGTTCTTC

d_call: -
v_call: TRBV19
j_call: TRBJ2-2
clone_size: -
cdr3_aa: CASTRLARNTGELFF
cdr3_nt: TGTGCCAGCACTCGGCTAGCACGAAACACCGGGGAGCTGTTTTTT

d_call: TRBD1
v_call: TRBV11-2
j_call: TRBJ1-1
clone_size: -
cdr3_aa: CASSSQGAPSMNTEAFF
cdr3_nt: TGTGCCAGCAGCTCCCAGGGGGCGCCTTCCATGAACACTGAAGCTTTCTTT

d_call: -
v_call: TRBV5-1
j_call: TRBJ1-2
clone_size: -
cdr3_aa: CASSPDGLNYGYTF
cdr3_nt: TGCGCCAGCAGTCCGGACGGATTGAACTATGGCTACACCTTC

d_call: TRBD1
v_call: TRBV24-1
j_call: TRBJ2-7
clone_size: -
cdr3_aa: CATSDEQGEGYEQYF
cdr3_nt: TGTGCCACCAGTGATGAACAGGGGGAAGGCTACGAGCAGTACTTC

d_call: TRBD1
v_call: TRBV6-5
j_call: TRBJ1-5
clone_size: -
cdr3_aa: CASNLQGGNQPQHF
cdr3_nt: TGTGCCAGCAACCTACAGGGGGGCAATCAGCCCCAGCATTTT

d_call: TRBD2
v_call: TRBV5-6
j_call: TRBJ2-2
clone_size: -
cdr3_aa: CASWSSGRVTTGELFF
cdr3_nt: TGTGCCAGCTGGTCTAGCGGGAGGGTTACCACCGGGGAGCTGTTTTTT

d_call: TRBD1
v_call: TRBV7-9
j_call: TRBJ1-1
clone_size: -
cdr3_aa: CASSRPQGGLMNTEAFF
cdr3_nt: TGTGCCAGCAGCCGTCCCCAGGGGGGTTTGATGAACACTGAAGCTTTCTTT

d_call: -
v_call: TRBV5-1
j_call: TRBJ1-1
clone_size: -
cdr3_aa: CASSWGPGGNTEAFF
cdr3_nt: TGCGCCAGCAGCTGGGGCCCCGGGGGTAATACTGAAGCTTTCTTT

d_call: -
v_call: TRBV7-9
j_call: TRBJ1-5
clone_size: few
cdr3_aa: CASSLAGGSNQPQHF
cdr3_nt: TGTGCCAGCAGCTTAGCGGGTGGGAGCAATCAGCCCCAGCATTTT

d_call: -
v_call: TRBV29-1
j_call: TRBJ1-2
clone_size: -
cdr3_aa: CSVEKPGQLNYGYTF
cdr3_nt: TGCAGCGTTGAAAAACCTGGACAGTTAAATTATGGCTACACCTTC

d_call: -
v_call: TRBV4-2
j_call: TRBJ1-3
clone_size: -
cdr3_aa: CASSQEAVSSGNTIYF
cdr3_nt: TGTGCCAGCAGCCAAGAAGCCGTCAGCTCTGGAAACACCATATATTTT

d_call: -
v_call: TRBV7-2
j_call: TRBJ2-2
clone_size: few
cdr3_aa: CASSLEGSGELFF
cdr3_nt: TGTGCCAGCAGCTTAGAGGGGTCCGGGGAGCTGTTTTTT

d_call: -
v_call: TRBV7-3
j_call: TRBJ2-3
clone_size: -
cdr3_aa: CASSLRSTGTDTQYF
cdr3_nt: TGTGCCAGCAGCTTAAGGTCCACCGGCACAGATACGCAGTATTTT

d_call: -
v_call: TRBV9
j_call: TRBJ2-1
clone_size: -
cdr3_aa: CASNPYSQGLYNEQFF
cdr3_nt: TGTGCCAGCAACCCTTATTCACAGGGTTTGTACAATGAGCAGTTCTTC

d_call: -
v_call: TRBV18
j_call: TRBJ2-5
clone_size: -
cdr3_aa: CASSSSTAETQYF
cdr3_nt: TGTGCCAGCTCCTCCTCCACAGCCGAGACCCAGTACTTC

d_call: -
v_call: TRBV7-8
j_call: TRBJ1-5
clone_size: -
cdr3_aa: CASSLGRGPVGPQHF
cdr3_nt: TGTGCCAGCAGCCTAGGTCGGGGGCCCGTCGGGCCCCAGCATTTT

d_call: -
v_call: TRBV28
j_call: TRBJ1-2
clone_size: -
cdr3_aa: CASSSTGTSNYGYTF
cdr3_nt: TGTGCCAGCAGTTCGACCGGGACATCTAACTATGGCTACACCTTC

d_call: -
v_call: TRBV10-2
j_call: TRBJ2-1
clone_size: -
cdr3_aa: CASSEWANEQFF
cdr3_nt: TGCGCCAGCAGTGAATGGGCGAATGAGCAGTTCTTC

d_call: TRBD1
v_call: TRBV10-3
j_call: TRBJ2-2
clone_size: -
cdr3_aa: CAISESWGQGARTGELFF
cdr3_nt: TGTGCCATCAGTGAGTCGTGGGGACAGGGGGCACGCACCGGGGAGCTGTTTTTT

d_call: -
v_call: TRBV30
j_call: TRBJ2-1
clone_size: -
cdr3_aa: CAWSVSDEQFF
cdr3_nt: TGTGCCTGGAGTGTTTCTGATGAGCAGTTCTTC

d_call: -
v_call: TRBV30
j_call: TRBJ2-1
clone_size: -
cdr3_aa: CAWSPGSNEQFF
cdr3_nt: TGTGCCTGGAGTCCCGGGAGCAATGAGCAGTTCTTC

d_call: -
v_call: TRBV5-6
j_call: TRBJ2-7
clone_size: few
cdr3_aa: CASSLNRGPKQYF
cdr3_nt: TGTGCCAGCAGCTTGAACAGAGGACCGAAGCAGTACTTC